A single sample is the source of the 14 T cell receptor beta chains below, sequenced in a study of OX40 agonist ivuxolimab in advanced cancers. Libraries were prepared by immunoSEQ multiplex PCR; TCRdb keeps only in-frame clonotypes and omits some of them. The top ten hold over 40% of the sample, which has about 38,000 clones, 80% to 90% seen once. The sequencing here drew on CD4+ or CD8+ T cells sorted from blood, taken in a trial of the OX40 agonist ivuxolimab. These TCRs come from an adult with an advanced solid tumor such as melanoma, head and neck, liver or kidney cancer.

The CDR3, as DNA: TGTGCCAGCAGCGGAGAGGGTGGGAACTATGGCTACACCTTC. Protein: CASSGEGGNYGYTF. The rearrangement links TRBV9 to TRBJ1-2; D not resolved. Germline CDR1 SGDLS, CDR2 YYNGEE. The V end lost 3 bases, the J end lost 2 bases, and 11 bases lay between the germline ends. The CDR3 spans 14 residues.

This clone has only one observation. This rearrangement joins TRBV29-1 to TRBJ2-2; 7 nucleotides align to TRBD1. This CDR3 comprises 14 residues. The J segment lost 1 base and the V segment lost 7 bases, leaving 6 bases of the junction unmatched. Germline-derived CDR1 and CDR2 are SQVTM and ANQGSEA. CDR3 loop: CSGAGGQNTGELFF. CDR3 DNA: TGCAGCGGTGCAGGGGGACAGAACACCGGGGAGCTGTTTTTT.

This clone has just a few counts. The genes are TRBV28 and TRBJ1-2; unclear D gene. This CDR3 contains 11 residues. Between the trimmed V and J ends, which lost 7 bases and 4 bases, there was a span of 7 bases. Germline values: CDR1 MDHEN, CDR2 SYDVKM. The CDR3 protein is CASKESYGYTF. The CDR3 DNA reads as TGTGCCAGCAAGGAGAGCTATGGCTACACCTTC.

The chain recombines TRBV28 with TRBJ2-3; D remains unclear. The ends were cut back, 11 bases at V and 0 bases at J, with 18 bases in the middle. In germline, CDR1 is MDHEN, CDR2 SYDVKM. This CDR3 contains 15 residues. CDR3 in DNA: TGTGCCCATCACGGTACGGGCCTTAGCACAGATACGCAGTATTTT. Amino acid sequence: CAHHGTGLSTDTQYF. Supplemented by reference TRBV28 and TRBJ2-3, the full variable domain reads DVKVTQSSRYLVKRTGEKVFLECVQDMDHENMFWYRQDPGLGLRLIYFSYDVKMKEKGDIPEGYSVSREKKERFSLILESASTNQTSMYLCAHHGTGLSTDTQYFGPGTRLTVL.

DNA of the CDR3: TGTGCCAGTAGCTCAGATACGCAGTATTTT. Its translation: CASSSDTQYF. This chain joins TRBV19 and TRBJ2-3, with unresolved D. The length of the CDR3 is 10 residues. The V end lost 6 bases, the J end lost 4 bases, and 2 bases lay between the germline ends. The germline V gene has CDR1 LNHDA and CDR2 SQIVND (reference sequence).

This clone was detected once. The chain couples TRBV2 to TRBJ1-5; perhaps TRBD1 as D (6 bases). V lost 8 bases, J lost 2 bases, and 16 bases lay in between. From germline, CDR1 is SNHLY and CDR2 FYNNEI. The length of the CDR3 is 15 residues. The CDR3 DNA is TGTGCCAGCGGGAGGGGGGGGGCTGGCAATCAGCCCCAGCATTTT. It translates to CASGRGGAGNQPQHF.

V and J are TRBV7-6 and TRBJ2-1; D is perhaps TRBD1 or TRBD2 (5 bases each). CDR1 and CDR2 from the germline V gene are SGHVS and FNYEAQ. CDR3 length: 14 amino acids. Trimming pared 5 bases from V and 9 bases from J, leaving 17 bases between. CDR3 DNA: TGTGCCAGCAGCCCGCCGGCCGGGGACGGTGAGCAGTTCTTC. This sequence encodes CASSPPAGDGEQFF.

The rearrangement links TRBV27 to TRBJ2-5; perhaps D is TRBD1 or TRBD2 (5 bases each). Germline loops: CDR1 MNHEY, CDR2 SMNVEV (reference sequence). The germline V and J ends were trimmed by 5 bases and 1 base, with 17 bases remaining between them. The CDR3 is 16 residues long. The CDR3 region has the DNA TGTGCCAGCAGTCCTTCCTTAGGGACCCCCCAAGAGACCCAGTACTTC. This encodes CASSPSLGTPQETQYF.

The CDR3, as DNA: TGTGCCAGCAGCTTAAGCGTAGCGGGGGAGCAAGAGACCCAGTACTTC. It specifies CASSLSVAGEQETQYF. This chain connects TRBV7-3 to TRBJ2-5; 9 nucleotides match TRBD2. The V gene end was trimmed by 1 base and the J gene end by 2 bases; junction bases not matched to a gene: 5. The CDR3 has 16 amino acids. CDR1 and CDR2 from the germline V gene are SGHTA and FQGTGA.

This chain connects TRBV9 to TRBJ2-7; D might be TRBD2 (6 bases). CDR1 is SGDLS, CDR2 YYNGEE, per germline. The V and J ends lost 4 bases and 6 bases respectively, with 14 bases between them. There are 13 residues in the CDR3. CDR3 loop: CASSYGGGSEQYF. CDR3 nucleotides: TGTGCCAGCAGCTACGGTGGGGGGTCCGAGCAGTACTTC.

The V and J genes are TRBV25-1 and TRBJ2-6; tentative D call: TRBD2 (6 bases). The CDR3 runs to 17 residues. The germline CDR1 and CDR2 sequences are MGHDK and SYGVNS. V was pared by 3 bases and J by 4 bases, with 16 bases between. The CDR3 bases are TGTGCCAGCAGTGAGGGACTCACCCCTCAAGGGGCCAACGTCCTGACTTTC. Its protein is CASSEGLTPQGANVLTF.

The V gene is TRBV27, the J gene TRBJ2-7, with D perhaps TRBD1 or TRBD2 (5 bases each). Germline V gene sequence: CDR1 MNHEY, CDR2 SMNVEV (reference sequence). Trimming took off 9 bases at V and 5 bases at J, with 20 bases between the two ends. The length of the CDR3 is 14 residues. CDR3 sequence reads: CASSAPGGPNEQYF. In DNA, the CDR3 is TGTGCCAGTAGCGCGCCTGGGGGTCCGAACGAGCAGTACTTC.

The genes are TRBV4-1 and TRBJ2-7; tentatively, D is TRBD1 or TRBD2 (5 bases each). The CDR3 totals 15 residues. CDR1 is MGHRA and CDR2 is YSYEKL in the germline V gene. V was pared by 3 bases and J by 0 bases, with 12 bases between. CDR3 DNA sequence: TGCGCCAGCAGCCAGGACTCCGGGACCTCCTACGAGCAGTACTTC. Translating gives CASSQDSGTSYEQYF.

The sample holds one count of this clone. CDR3 in amino acids: CASTLGGGGYNEQFF. In DNA form, the CDR3 reads TGTGCCAGCACCCTAGGAGGAGGGGGGTATAATGAGCAGTTCTTC. This chain connects TRBV5-3 to TRBJ2-1; possibly TRBD1 or TRBD2 for D (6 bases each). TRBV5-3 counts as an open reading frame of uncertain function. This CDR3 contains 15 residues. The germline V and J ends were trimmed by 8 bases and 7 bases, with 22 bases remaining between them.